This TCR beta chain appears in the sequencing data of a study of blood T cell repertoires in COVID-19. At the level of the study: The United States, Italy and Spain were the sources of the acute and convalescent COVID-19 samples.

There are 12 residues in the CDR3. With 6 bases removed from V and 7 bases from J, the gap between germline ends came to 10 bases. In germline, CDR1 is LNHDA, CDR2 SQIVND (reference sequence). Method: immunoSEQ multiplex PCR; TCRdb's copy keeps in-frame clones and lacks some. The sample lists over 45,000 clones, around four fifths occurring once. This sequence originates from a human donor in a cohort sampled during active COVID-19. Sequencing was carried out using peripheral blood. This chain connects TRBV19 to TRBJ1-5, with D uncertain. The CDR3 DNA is TGTGCCAGTAGCCACCCGGGGCAGCCCCAGCATTTT. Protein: CASSHPGQPQHF.